This T cell receptor beta chain was profiled in a study of a mutant IDH1 vaccine in newly diagnosed glioma (dated by TCRdb to the early 2020s). For context, the study as a whole: The approximately 33 treated patients were roughly 60% male and around 40% female, with a mean age of around 40 years. Six visits were used for peripheral blood collection: V03 (baseline), V05, V07, V10, V12 and V13. Longitudinal TCRB deep sequencing was performed for around 23 treated patients wherever samples were available for exploratory analyses. Prior to enrollment, patients had been given standard therapy consisting of radiotherapy alone, temozolomide alone, or radiochemotherapy with temozolomide, with the combination given to most patients. Study-level results and caveats: Vaccine-induced immune responses across multiple MHC alleles were detected in about 92% of patients. Selection of PBMC samples for TCRB deep sequencing was based on availability. No apparent relationship was observed between pseudoprogression and alterations in the top peripheral T cell clonotypes detected by TCRB sequencing. The authors noted that analyses of patient blood samples could not be reproduced because of sample limitations.

In regard to this clone: Its antigen is not yet known. Per-nucleotide qualities are absent, and no much larger clonotype sits a single base away.

Sample time point, as interpreted from the label and publication: baseline, week 1 (first vaccination visit). Reading the label with the study, this specimen's treatment or condition is: pre-vaccination baseline after standard-of-care therapy. Donors had newly diagnosed WHO grade 3 or 4 IDH1-mutant astrocytomas with loss of nuclear ATRX. The samples were drawn from NOA16, a multicentre, single-arm, open-label phase I trial in Germany that tested a mutant IDH1 peptide vaccine in humans for the first time. For immunogenicity testing, the blood drawn at visit V03 was used as the baseline sample. Genomic DNA for TCRB sequencing was extracted from EDTA blood using the DNeasy Blood and Tissue Kit. Libraries were made using the immunoSEQ multiplex PCR assay. Rearranged TCR beta chain sequences were amplified using the hsTCRB Kit according to the manufacturer's protocol. Sequencing of TCRB libraries was carried out on an Illumina MiSeq. As for the original processing: The proprietary platform of the kit vendor was used for demultiplexing, trimming and gene mapping. TCRdb obtained this table from immuneACCESS and retained in-frame rearrangements with V and J assigned. These tables miss some clones; where compared with another copy, unresolved V genes account for less than half of the shortfall, and the remainder is unexplained. That table supplies the V and J calls and clone size; D and trimming were determined from the DNA. Present in this sample are approximately 70,000 clones, 79% of which were seen just once. In total, the top ten clones hold around 8.2% of the sample.

The sequence was collected from a man between 45 and 60 years old with glioma. The sequenced sample was PBMCs, obtained from a glioma patient treated with radiotherapy, temozolomide or both.

The CDR3 in this case is CSVGVGEQFF. The nucleotide sequence is given as TGCAGTGTAGGGGTAGGCGAGCAGTTCTTC. The rearranged segments are TRBV20-1 and TRBJ2-1; tentative D gene TRBD1, with 5 bases matching. From the cysteine up to the phenylalanine, the CDR3 has a length of 10 residues. The read is trimmed to its CDR3 DNA, 30 bases read in frame from base 1. Taken from the germline V gene (reference sequence), the CDR1 and CDR2 loops are DFQATT and SNEGSKA. The V and J ends are trimmed by 7 bases and 10 bases, leaving 11 bases between them.